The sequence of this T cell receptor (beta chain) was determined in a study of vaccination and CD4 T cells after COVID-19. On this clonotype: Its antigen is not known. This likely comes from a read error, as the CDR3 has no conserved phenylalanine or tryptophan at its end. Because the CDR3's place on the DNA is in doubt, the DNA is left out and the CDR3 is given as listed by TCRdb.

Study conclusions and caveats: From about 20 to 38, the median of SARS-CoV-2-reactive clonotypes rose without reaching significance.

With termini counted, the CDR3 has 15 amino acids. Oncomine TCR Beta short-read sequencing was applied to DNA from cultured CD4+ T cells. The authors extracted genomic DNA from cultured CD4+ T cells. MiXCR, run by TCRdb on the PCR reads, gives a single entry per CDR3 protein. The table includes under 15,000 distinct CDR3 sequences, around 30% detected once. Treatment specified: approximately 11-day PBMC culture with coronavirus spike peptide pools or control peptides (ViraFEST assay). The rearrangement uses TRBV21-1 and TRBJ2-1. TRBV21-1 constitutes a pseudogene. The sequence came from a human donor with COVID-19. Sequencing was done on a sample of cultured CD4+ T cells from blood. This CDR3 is CASSNWPCSYNEQFL.